This entry lists 15 T cell receptor beta chains sequenced from one sample in a study of T cells in localized non-small cell lung cancer. Method: immunoSEQ multiplex PCR; TCRdb's copy keeps in-frame clones and lacks some. Of roughly 30,000 clones listed, 92% were seen once; the top ten hold roughly 4%. The sequencing here drew on peripheral blood mononuclear cells, taken before any cancer treatment. The receptors derive from a woman aged 35-70 years with stage III lung adenocarcinoma.

The CDR3 is CASRLGVNYGYTF. The CDR3 region has the DNA TGTGCCAGCAGACTTGGAGTTAACTATGGCTACACCTTC. This sequence joins TRBV6-1 and TRBJ1-2; D gene ambiguous. Per the germline V gene, CDR1 is MNHNS and CDR2 is SASEGT. The CDR3 is made up of 13 amino acids. V lost 6 bases and J 1 base, leaving 9 bases between the germline ends.

Note on this clone: The DNA is omitted, as the CDR3 cannot be located on it reliably, and the CDR3 follows TCRdb's listing. This chain connects TRBV6-5 to TRBJ1-4. The CDR3 is 15 residues long, ends included. Germline CDR1 MNHEY, CDR2 SVGAGI. CDR3 residues: CASSTSTGWGEKLFF.

The chain employs TRBV25-1 and TRBJ2-3; 11 bases align to TRBD1. The CDR3 has 16 amino acids. Germline V lookup: CDR1 MGHDK, CDR2 SYGVNS. The J segment lost 1 base and the V segment lost 4 bases, leaving 4 bases of the junction unmatched. This chain's CDR3 is CASSGGQGARTDTQYF. As DNA, the CDR3 is TGTGCCAGCAGTGGCGGACAGGGGGCACGCACAGATACGCAGTATTTT.

CDR3 bases: TGCGCCAGCAGCCAAGACGTCAATCAGCCCCAGCATTTT. This encodes CASSQDVNQPQHF. The rearrangement uses TRBV4-3 and TRBJ1-5; no clear D gene. The length of the CDR3 is 13 residues. Germline V CDR1 and CDR2: LGHNA, YSLEER. V shed 0 bases and J shed 3 bases, with 3 bases lying between them.

The chain carries TRBV2 and TRBJ1-4, with no clear D. This CDR3 is built from 12 residues. Trimming shortened V by 6 bases and J by 6 bases, and 8 bases separated the two germline ends. The V gene's germline CDR1 is SNHLY and CDR2 FYNNEI. The CDR3 DNA reads TGTGCCAGCAGGGCCGAAGATGAAAAACTGTTTTTT. Translation gives CASRAEDEKLFF. Looking up the rest from reference TRBV2 and TRBJ1-4 gives the full variable domain: EPEVTQTPSHQVTQMGQEVILRCVPISNHLYFYWYRQILGQKVEFLVSFYNNEISEKSEIFDDQFSVERPDGSNFTLKIRSTKLEDSAMYFCASRAEDEKLFFGSGTQLSVL.

CDR3 DNA sequence: TGTGCCAGTAGTATGTCCGGGACAGGGGGGACTGAAGCTTTCTTT. Amino acid sequence: CASSMSGTGGTEAFF. The rearrangement uses TRBV19 and TRBJ1-1; the match to TRBD1 covers 11 bases. Germline assignment: CDR1 LNHDA and CDR2 SQIVND (reference sequence). Losses at the gene ends were 3 bases for V and 5 bases for J; bases not matched to a gene: 5. The CDR3 length is 15 residues.

The chain is built from TRBV9 and TRBJ2-2; D might be TRBD2 (6 bases). The CDR3 totals 17 residues. Germline V gene sequence: CDR1 SGDLS, CDR2 YYNGEE. The V gene lost 4 bases and the J gene lost 1 base, with 17 bases spanning the gap. CDR3 nucleotides: TGTGCCAGCAGCCCAGGAGTGGGACTTGGGAACACCGGGGAGCTGTTTTTT. Translated, it gives CASSPGVGLGNTGELFF. The variable domain in full, completed from reference TRBV9 and TRBJ2-2, reads DSGVTQTPKHLITATGQRVTLRCSPRSGDLSVYWYQQSLDQGLQFLIQYYNGEERAKGNILERFSAQQFPDLHSELNLSSLELGDSALYFCASSPGVGLGNTGELFFGEGSRLTVL.

This chain uses TRBV5-6 with TRBJ1-2; no firm D call. CDR1 is SGHDT, CDR2 YYEEEE, per germline. V dropped 0 bases and J dropped 6 bases, with 9 bases sitting between them. The CDR3 runs to 13 residues. CDR3 sequence (DNA): TGTGCCAGCAGCTTGGCCGGTTCTAATGGCTACACCTTC. This sequence encodes CASSLAGSNGYTF.

This chain joins TRBV28 and TRBJ1-2; TRBD1 matches 10 bases. The CDR3 extends over 14 amino acids. Germline loops: CDR1 MDHEN, CDR2 SYDVKM. V dropped 4 bases and J dropped 7; count of bases not matched to a gene: 6. The CDR3 loop reads CASSSTGTGAGYTF. The CDR3 DNA sequence: TGTGCCAGCAGTTCAACCGGGACAGGGGCTGGCTACACCTTC.

The chain uses TRBV9 and TRBJ1-1, with 7 bases matching TRBD1. Losses at the gene ends were 4 bases for V and 3 bases for J; bases not matched to a gene: 9. From germline, CDR1 is SGDLS and CDR2 YYNGEE. CDR3 length equals 15 residues. CDR3 nucleotides: TGTGCCAGCAGCTCGAAGGGGGACAGCTACACTGAAGCTTTCTTT. Its translation: CASSSKGDSYTEAFF.

This clone came up a few times. V gene TRBV2 combines with J gene TRBJ2-4; 7 bases agree with TRBD1. The length of the CDR3 is 15 residues. Germline-derived CDR1 and CDR2 are SNHLY and FYNNEI. After removal of 3 bases from V and 8 bases from J, the junction contained 10 bases not matched to a gene. The DNA of the CDR3 is TGTGCCAGCAGTGAGGGTTTAGGGGGCGCGGACATTCAGTACTTC. The encoded protein is CASSEGLGGADIQYF.

The chain has TRBV18 and TRBJ2-3, with TRBD2 as a possible D gene (6 bases). V gave up 3 bases and J gave up 1 base, with 20 bases separating them. The length of the CDR3 is 18 residues. The germline CDR1 and CDR2 sequences are KGHSH and LQKENI. Written as DNA, the CDR3 is TGTGCCAGCTCACCCCCGCCCGGGGGTGAGATGGGCACAGATACGCAGTATTTT. Amino acids: CASSPPPGGEMGTDTQYF.

This rearrangement joins TRBV11-2 to TRBJ2-5; TRBD1 aligns across 11 bases. The V gene's germline CDR1 is SGHAT and CDR2 FQNNGV. The CDR3 spans 14 residues. The J segment lost 3 bases and the V segment lost 5 bases, leaving 2 bases of the junction unmatched. DNA for the CDR3: TGTGCCAGCAGCAGGACAGGGGGCGAAGAGACCCAGTACTTC. This encodes CASSRTGGEETQYF.

CDR3 loop: CASRGGDRVSGNTIYF. For the CDR3, the DNA is TGTGCCAGCAGGGGTGGGGACAGGGTCTCTGGAAACACCATATATTTT. The chain has TRBV28 and TRBJ1-3; 9 positions match TRBD1. The CDR3 spans 16 residues. Germline values: CDR1 MDHEN, CDR2 SYDVKM. V was clipped by 6 bases and J by 0 bases; unmatched bases: 6.

V gene TRBV10-3 combines with J gene TRBJ2-6; 8 bases align to TRBD1. Trimming removed 2 bases from V and 0 bases from J; junction bases left unmatched: 3. The CDR3 totals 17 residues. Germline V gives CDR1 ENHRY, CDR2 SYGVKD. CDR3 amino acids: CAISEGQGISGANVLTF. DNA of the CDR3: TGTGCCATCAGTGAGGGACAGGGAATCTCTGGGGCCAACGTCCTGACTTTC.